These 18 T cell receptor beta chains came from one sample sequenced in a study of blood T cell repertoires in COVID-19. TCRdb's copy holds only in-frame clones and misses some; the assay was immunoSEQ multiplex PCR. The sample has 110,000 to 150,000 clones, more than 80% seen once. Sequencing used peripheral blood. The receptors shown here come from a woman aged 60-70 years with active COVID-19.

The genes are TRBV18 and TRBJ1-1; 9 positions agree with TRBD1. V lost 5 bases and J lost 8; bases outside the gene matches: 6. This CDR3 comprises 13 residues. Germline V gives CDR1 KGHSH, CDR2 LQKENI. CDR3 nucleotide sequence: TGTGCCAGCTCATCCGGGACAGGGAGAGAAGCTTTCTTT. Residues: CASSSGTGREAFF. Filled out from reference TRBV18 and TRBJ1-1, the complete variable domain reads NAGVMQNPRHLVRRRGQEARLRCSPMKGHSHVYWYRQLPEEGLKFMVYLQKENIIDESGMPKERFSAEFPKEGPSILRIQQVVRGDSAAYFCASSSGTGREAFFGQGTRLTVV.

The chain is built from TRBV5-6 and TRBJ1-5; a weak D match, TRBD1 (6 bases). The CDR3 spans 17 residues. V gave up 4 bases and J gave up 0 bases, with 17 bases separating them. Germline loops: CDR1 SGHDT, CDR2 YYEEEE. The CDR3 is CASSRGAGAASNQPQHF. Written as DNA, the CDR3 is TGTGCCAGCAGCCGAGGGGCGGGGGCCGCTAGCAATCAGCCCCAGCATTTT.

This clone was picked up a small number of times. The chain has TRBV28 and TRBJ2-7, with TRBD1 as a possible D gene (5 bases). CDR3 size: 13 residues. Trimming left V 7 bases short and J 0 bases short, with 10 bases between. The V gene's germline CDR1 is MDHEN and CDR2 SYDVKM. The CDR3 nucleotides are TGTGCCAGCAACCAGGGTATCTCCTACGAGCAGTACTTC. Its protein product is CASNQGISYEQYF.

CDR3 loop: CASSVERNYGYTF. CDR3 in DNA: TGTGCCAGCAGCGTAGAGCGAAACTATGGCTACACCTTC. This rearrangement joins TRBV9 to TRBJ1-2; no definite D call. From germline, CDR1 is SGDLS and CDR2 YYNGEE. V was trimmed by 0 bases and J by 2 bases, leaving 5 bases between them. The CDR3 consists of 13 residues.

V gene TRBV6-5 combines with J gene TRBJ2-7, with a possible D match to TRBD2 (5 bases). Trimming took 2 bases from V and 5 from J, leaving 13 bases between them. The CDR3 has 14 residues. Per the germline V gene, CDR1 is MNHEY and CDR2 is SVGAGI. Here the CDR3 DNA reads TGTGCCAGCAGTTACCGTTTTGAGGGCGACGAGCAGTACTTC. This gives the protein CASSYRFEGDEQYF.

The CDR3 DNA reads as TGTGCCAGCAGCTCACACCCGGACAGGCACATCTCTGGGGCCAACGTCCTGACTTTC. Its translation: CASSSHPDRHISGANVLTF. The chain is built from TRBV11-2 and TRBJ2-6; 7 bases agree with TRBD1. CDR3 size: 19 residues. The V gene's germline CDR1 is SGHAT and CDR2 FQNNGV. The V and J ends lost 4 bases and 0 bases, in that order; junction bases with no gene match: 12.

The rearrangement uses TRBV11-2 and TRBJ2-7; D unresolved. The germline CDR1 and CDR2 sequences are SGHAT and FQNNGV. The CDR3 loop spans 15 amino acids. V lost 5 bases and J 3 bases, leaving 17 bases between the germline ends. CDR3 region: CASSPDLYSGYEQYF. CDR3 in DNA: TGTGCCAGCAGCCCGGATCTTTACTCGGGCTACGAGCAGTACTTC.

CDR3 DNA: TGTGCCACCAGCATCTCCGGGGGGGCGCTTAATCAGCCCCAGCATTTT. Protein: CATSISGGALNQPQHF. This chain uses TRBV15 with TRBJ1-5, with D tentatively TRBD1 (6 bases). Trimming removed 4 bases at V and 4 bases at J, with 17 bases between. Germline V gene lookup returns CDR1 LNHNV and CDR2 YYDKDF (reference sequence). CDR3 length: 16 amino acids. Using reference TRBV15 and TRBJ1-5 for the parts outside the CDR3, the full variable domain is DAMVIQNPRYQVTQFGKPVTLSCSQTLNHNVMYWYQQKSSQAPKLLFHYYDKDFNNEADTPDNFQSRRPNTSFCFLDIRSPGLGDTAMYLCATSISGGALNQPQHFGDGTRLSIL.

The V and J genes are TRBV4-2 and TRBJ2-1; no firm D call. V was trimmed by 0 bases and J by 8 bases, leaving 11 bases between them. CDR1 and CDR2 from the germline V gene are LGHNA and YNFKEQ. This CDR3 contains 14 residues. CDR3 nucleotides: TGTGCCAGCAGCCAAGATATGGCTCAGGATGAGCAGTTCTTC. Encoded protein: CASSQDMAQDEQFF.

The V call is TRBV3-1 (or the pseudogene TRBV3-2), the J call TRBJ2-7; D is perhaps TRBD2 (7 bases). The CDR3 is 15 amino acids. CDR1 is LGHDT and CDR2 is YNNKEL in the germline V gene (reference sequence). Trimming stripped 1 base from V and 3 bases from J, with 13 bases between. CDR3 region: CASSQGGGLSYEQYF. Written as DNA, the CDR3 is TGTGCCAGCAGCCAAGGAGGGGGACTAAGCTACGAGCAGTACTTC.

The J gene is TRBJ2-7, the V gene TRBV13, with 7 bases aligning to TRBD1. CDR3 length equals 14 residues. V trimming: 5 bases; J trimming: 5 bases; junction bases outside the gene matches: 9. Germline loops: CDR1 PRHDT, CDR2 FYEKMQ (reference sequence). The CDR3 DNA follows: TGTGCCAGCAGCCATGACAGGGCGTGGGACGAGCAGTACTTC. Its protein product is CASSHDRAWDEQYF.

The genes are TRBV14 and TRBJ2-3, with TRBD2 identical over 9 bases. Germline V CDR1 and CDR2: SGHDN, FVKESK. The CDR3 loop spans 16 amino acids. The V segment lost 3 bases and the J segment 6 bases; nucleotides outside the gene matches: 10. The CDR3: CASSHFPGTSWDTQYF. In DNA form, the CDR3 reads TGTGCCAGCAGCCATTTCCCCGGGACTAGCTGGGATACGCAGTATTTT. Full variable domain (remainder filled in from reference TRBV14 and TRBJ2-3): EAGVTQFPSHSVIEKGQTVTLRCDPISGHDNLYWYRRVMGKEIKFLLHFVKESKQDESGMPNNRFLAERTGGTYSTLKVQPAELEDSGVYFCASSHFPGTSWDTQYFGPGTRLTVL.

V and J are TRBV28 and TRBJ1-5; D possibly corresponds to TRBD1 (6 bases). Per germline, CDR1 MDHEN and CDR2 SYDVKM. There are 15 residues in the CDR3. Between the trimmed V and J ends, which lost 4 bases and 2 bases, there was a span of 12 bases. CDR3 sequence (DNA): TGTGCCAGCAGTTCACAGGGAGGGGGCAATCAGCCCCAGCATTTT. Translation: CASSSQGGGNQPQHF.

The chain carries TRBV5-4 and TRBJ2-3; 13 nucleotides line up with TRBD2. With V trimmed by 4 bases and J by 5 bases, 7 bases remained unmatched. Germline lookup yields CDR1 SGHNT and CDR2 YYREEE (reference sequence). CDR3 size: 16 residues. This chain's CDR3 is CASSGGLAGERDTQYF. Written as DNA, the CDR3 is TGTGCCAGCAGCGGCGGACTAGCGGGAGAACGAGATACGCAGTATTTT.

The sample holds one count of this clone. This sequence joins TRBV28 and TRBJ2-1; TRBD1 might be the D (6 bases). Germline V gene sequence: CDR1 MDHEN, CDR2 SYDVKM. This CDR3 contains 13 residues. The ends were cut back, 2 bases at V and 12 bases at J, with 14 bases in the middle. CDR3 bases: TGTGCCAGCAGTTTAGGGGGCAGACCAGTGCAGTTCTTC. Protein: CASSLGGRPVQFF.

V and J are TRBV2 and TRBJ1-2, with TRBD1 as a possible D gene (5 bases). The germline V gene has CDR1 SNHLY and CDR2 FYNNEI. Trimming took off 2 bases at V and 3 bases at J, with 10 bases between the two ends. This CDR3 has 14 residues. CDR3 residues: CASSESGNYYGYTF. Written as DNA, the CDR3 is TGTGCCAGCAGTGAATCAGGGAACTACTATGGCTACACCTTC.

The chain is built from TRBV6-4 and TRBJ2-1, with 9 bases fitting TRBD1. Germline values: CDR1 MRHNA, CDR2 SNTAGT. V trimming: 5 bases; J trimming: 3 bases; junction bases outside the gene matches: 8. This CDR3 is 16 amino acids long. This CDR3 reads CASSPGRTGVYNEQFF. As DNA, the CDR3 is TGTGCCAGCAGTCCTGGCCGGACAGGGGTCTACAATGAGCAGTTCTTC.

The V call is TRBV5-4, the J call TRBJ1-1; TRBD1 might be the D (5 bases). V lost 0 bases and J lost 3, with 12 bases in between. The CDR3 covers 15 residues. Germline values: CDR1 SGHNT, CDR2 YYREEE (reference sequence). CDR3 nucleotide sequence: TGTGCCAGCAGCTTGGTCGGGGGAGGGGACACTGAAGCTTTCTTT. The encoded protein is CASSLVGGGDTEAFF.